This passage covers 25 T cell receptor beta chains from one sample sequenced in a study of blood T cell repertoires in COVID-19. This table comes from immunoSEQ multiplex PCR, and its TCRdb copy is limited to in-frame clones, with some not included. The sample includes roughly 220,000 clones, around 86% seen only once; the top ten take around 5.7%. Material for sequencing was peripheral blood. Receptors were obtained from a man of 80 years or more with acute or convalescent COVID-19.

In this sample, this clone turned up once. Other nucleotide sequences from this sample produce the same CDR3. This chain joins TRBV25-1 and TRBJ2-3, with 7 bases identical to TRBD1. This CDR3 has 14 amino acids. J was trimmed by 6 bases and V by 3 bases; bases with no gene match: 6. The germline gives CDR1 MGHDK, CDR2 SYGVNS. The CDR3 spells CASSDDRARDTQYF. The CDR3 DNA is TGTGCCAGCAGTGACGACAGGGCCCGGGATACGCAGTATTTT.

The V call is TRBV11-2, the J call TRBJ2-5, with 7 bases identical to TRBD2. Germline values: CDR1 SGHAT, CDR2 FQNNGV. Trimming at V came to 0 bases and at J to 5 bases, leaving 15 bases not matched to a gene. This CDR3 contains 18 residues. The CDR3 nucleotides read TGTGCCAGCAGCTTAGATCTTGGTGGGGCAGGGAGGGAGGAGACCCAGTACTTC. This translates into CASSLDLGGAGREETQYF.

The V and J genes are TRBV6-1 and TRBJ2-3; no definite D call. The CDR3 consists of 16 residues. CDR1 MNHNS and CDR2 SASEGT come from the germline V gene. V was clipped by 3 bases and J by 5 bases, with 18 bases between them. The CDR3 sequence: CASSDLSRIAVDTQYF. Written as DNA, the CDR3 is TGTGCCAGCAGTGACCTCTCCAGAATTGCTGTAGATACGCAGTATTTT.

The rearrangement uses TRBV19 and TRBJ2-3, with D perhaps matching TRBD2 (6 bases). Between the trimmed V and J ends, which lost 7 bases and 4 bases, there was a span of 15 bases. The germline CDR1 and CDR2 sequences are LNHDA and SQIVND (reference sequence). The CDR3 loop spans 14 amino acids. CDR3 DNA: TGTGCCAGTAACCCATTTCCGGGAGCAGATACGCAGTATTTT. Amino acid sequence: CASNPFPGADTQYF. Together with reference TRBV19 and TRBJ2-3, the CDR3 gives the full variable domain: DGGITQSPKYLFRKEGQNVTLSCEQNLNHDAMYWYRQDPGQGLRLIYYSQIVNDFQKGDIAEGYSVSREKKESFPLTVTSAQKNPTAFYLCASNPFPGADTQYFGPGTRLTVL.

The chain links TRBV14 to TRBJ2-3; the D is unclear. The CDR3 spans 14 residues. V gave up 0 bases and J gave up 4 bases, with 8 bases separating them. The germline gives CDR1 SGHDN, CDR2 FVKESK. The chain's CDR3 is CASSQDRVADTQYF. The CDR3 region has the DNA TGTGCCAGCAGCCAAGATAGAGTGGCAGATACGCAGTATTTT.

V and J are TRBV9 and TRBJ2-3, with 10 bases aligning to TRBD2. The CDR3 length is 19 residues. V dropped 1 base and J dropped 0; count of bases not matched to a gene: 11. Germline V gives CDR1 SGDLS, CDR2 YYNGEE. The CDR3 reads CASSVNPSGSFISTDTQYF. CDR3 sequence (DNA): TGTGCCAGCAGCGTAAATCCTAGCGGGAGCTTTATTAGCACAGATACGCAGTATTTT.

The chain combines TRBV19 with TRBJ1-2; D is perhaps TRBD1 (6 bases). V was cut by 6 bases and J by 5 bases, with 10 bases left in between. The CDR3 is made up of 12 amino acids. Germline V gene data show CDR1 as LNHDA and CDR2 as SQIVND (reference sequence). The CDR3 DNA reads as TGTGCCAGTAGCGTCACAGGGTATGGCTACACCTTC. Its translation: CASSVTGYGYTF.

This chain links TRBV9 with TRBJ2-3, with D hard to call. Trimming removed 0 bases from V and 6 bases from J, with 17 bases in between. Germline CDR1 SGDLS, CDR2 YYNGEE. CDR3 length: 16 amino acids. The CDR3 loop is CASSVAPSGALDTQYF. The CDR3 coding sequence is TGTGCCAGCAGCGTAGCCCCCTCCGGAGCCCTCGATACGCAGTATTTT.

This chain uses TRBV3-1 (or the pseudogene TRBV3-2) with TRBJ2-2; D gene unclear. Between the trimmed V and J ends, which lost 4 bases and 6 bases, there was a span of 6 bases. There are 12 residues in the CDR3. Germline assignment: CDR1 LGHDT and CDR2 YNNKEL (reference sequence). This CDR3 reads CASSPRSGELFF. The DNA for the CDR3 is TGTGCCAGCAGCCCACGGTCCGGGGAGCTGTTTTTT.

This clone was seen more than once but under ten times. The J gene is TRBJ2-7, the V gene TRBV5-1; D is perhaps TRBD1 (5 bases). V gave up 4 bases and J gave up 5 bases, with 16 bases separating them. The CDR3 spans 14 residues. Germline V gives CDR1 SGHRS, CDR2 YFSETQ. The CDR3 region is CASSGQGIPNEQYF. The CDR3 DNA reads TGCGCCAGCAGCGGGCAGGGTATTCCCAACGAGCAGTACTTC.

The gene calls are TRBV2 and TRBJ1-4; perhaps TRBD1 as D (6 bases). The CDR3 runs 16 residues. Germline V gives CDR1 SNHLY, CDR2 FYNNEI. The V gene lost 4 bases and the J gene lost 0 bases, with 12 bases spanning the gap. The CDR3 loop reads CASSAGVTATNEKLFF. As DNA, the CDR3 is TGTGCCAGCAGTGCAGGGGTTACGGCAACTAATGAAAAACTGTTTTTT.

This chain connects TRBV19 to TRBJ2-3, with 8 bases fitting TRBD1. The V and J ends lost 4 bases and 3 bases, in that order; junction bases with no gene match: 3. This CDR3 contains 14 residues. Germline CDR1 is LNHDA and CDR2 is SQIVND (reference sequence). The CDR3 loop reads CASSTQGATDTQYF. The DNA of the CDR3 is TGTGCCAGTAGTACTCAGGGGGCAACAGATACGCAGTATTTT. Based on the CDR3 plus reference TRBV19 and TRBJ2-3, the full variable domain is DGGITQSPKYLFRKEGQNVTLSCEQNLNHDAMYWYRQDPGQGLRLIYYSQIVNDFQKGDIAEGYSVSREKKESFPLTVTSAQKNPTAFYLCASSTQGATDTQYFGPGTRLTVL.

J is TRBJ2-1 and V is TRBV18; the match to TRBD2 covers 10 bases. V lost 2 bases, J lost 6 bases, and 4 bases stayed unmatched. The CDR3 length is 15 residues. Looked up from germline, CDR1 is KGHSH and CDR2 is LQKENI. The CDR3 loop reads CASSPRTSGSNEQFF. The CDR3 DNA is TGTGCCAGCTCACCAAGGACTAGCGGAAGCAATGAGCAGTTCTTC.

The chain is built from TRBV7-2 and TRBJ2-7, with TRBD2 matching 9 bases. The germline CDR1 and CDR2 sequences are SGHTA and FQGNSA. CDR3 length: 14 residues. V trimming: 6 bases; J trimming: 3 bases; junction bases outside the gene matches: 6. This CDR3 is CASRRLAADYEQYF. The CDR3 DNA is TGTGCCAGCAGACGACTAGCGGCTGACTACGAGCAGTACTTC.

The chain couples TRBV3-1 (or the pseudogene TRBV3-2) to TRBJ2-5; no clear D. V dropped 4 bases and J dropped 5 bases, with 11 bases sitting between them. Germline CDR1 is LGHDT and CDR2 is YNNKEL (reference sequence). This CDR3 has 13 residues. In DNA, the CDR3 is TGTGCCAGCAGCCTTGGCCGACTGGAGACCCAGTACTTC. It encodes CASSLGRLETQYF.

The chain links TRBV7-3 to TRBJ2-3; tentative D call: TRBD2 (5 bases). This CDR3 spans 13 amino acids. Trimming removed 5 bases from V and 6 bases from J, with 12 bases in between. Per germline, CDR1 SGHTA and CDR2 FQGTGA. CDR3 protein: CASSPSPRDTQYF. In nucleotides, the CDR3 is TGTGCCAGCAGCCCTAGCCCGCGGGATACGCAGTATTTT. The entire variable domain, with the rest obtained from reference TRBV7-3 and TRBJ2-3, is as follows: GAGVSQTPSNKVTEKGKYVELRCDPISGHTALYWYRQSLGQGPEFLIYFQGTGAADDSGLPNDRFFAVRPEGSVSTLKIQRTERGDSAVYLCASSPSPRDTQYFGPGTRLTVL.

CDR3 DNA: TGTGCCAGCAGTGGAGGGGAGGCCCTAGCCAAAAACATTCAGTACTTC. Protein product: CASSGGEALAKNIQYF. The chain employs TRBV28 and TRBJ2-4; D may be TRBD2 (6 bases). V lost 5 bases and J 0 bases, leaving 14 bases between the germline ends. Germline-derived CDR1 and CDR2 are MDHEN and SYDVKM. The CDR3 extends over 16 amino acids.

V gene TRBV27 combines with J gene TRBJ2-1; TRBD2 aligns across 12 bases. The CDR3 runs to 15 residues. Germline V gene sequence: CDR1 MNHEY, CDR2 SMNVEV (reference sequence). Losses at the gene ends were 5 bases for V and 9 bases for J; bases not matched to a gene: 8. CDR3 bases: TGTGCCAGCAGTCCTAGCGGGAGGGACTTTCCTGAGCAGTTCTTC. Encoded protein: CASSPSGRDFPEQFF.

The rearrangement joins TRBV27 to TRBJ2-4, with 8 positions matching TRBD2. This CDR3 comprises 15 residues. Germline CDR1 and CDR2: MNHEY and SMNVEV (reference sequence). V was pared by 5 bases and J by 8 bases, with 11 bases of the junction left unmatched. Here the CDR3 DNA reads TGTGCCAGCAGTGTAGGATCGGGAGGGTTTTACATTCAGTACTTC. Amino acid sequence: CASSVGSGGFYIQYF.

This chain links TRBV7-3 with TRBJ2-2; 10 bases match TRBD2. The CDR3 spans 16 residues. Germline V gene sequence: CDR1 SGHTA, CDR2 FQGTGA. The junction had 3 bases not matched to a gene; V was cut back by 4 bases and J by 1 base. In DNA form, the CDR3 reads TGTGCCAGCAGCTACACTAGCGGGGTGAACACCGGGGAGCTGTTTTTT. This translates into CASSYTSGVNTGELFF.

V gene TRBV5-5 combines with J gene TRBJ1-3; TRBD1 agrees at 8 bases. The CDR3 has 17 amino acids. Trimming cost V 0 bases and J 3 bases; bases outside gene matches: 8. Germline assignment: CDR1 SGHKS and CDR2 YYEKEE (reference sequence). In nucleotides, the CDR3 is TGTGCCAGCAGCTTGGGGGACAGGATTATGAGTGGAAACACCATATATTTT. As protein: CASSLGDRIMSGNTIYF.

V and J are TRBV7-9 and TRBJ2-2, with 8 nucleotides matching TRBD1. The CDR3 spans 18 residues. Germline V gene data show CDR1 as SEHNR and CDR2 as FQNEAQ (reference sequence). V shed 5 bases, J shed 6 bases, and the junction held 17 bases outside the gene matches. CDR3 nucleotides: TGTGCCAGCAGCCCTAGCCCTGGACAGGGATGGCGTCCCGGGGAGCTGTTTTTT. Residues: CASSPSPGQGWRPGELFF.

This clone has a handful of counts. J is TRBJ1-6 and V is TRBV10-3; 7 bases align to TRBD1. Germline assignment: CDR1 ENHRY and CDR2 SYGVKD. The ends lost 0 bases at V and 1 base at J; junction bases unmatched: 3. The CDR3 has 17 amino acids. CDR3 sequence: CAISESSRGSYNSPLHF. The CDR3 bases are TGTGCCATCAGTGAGTCTTCCAGGGGGTCCTATAATTCACCCCTCCACTTT.

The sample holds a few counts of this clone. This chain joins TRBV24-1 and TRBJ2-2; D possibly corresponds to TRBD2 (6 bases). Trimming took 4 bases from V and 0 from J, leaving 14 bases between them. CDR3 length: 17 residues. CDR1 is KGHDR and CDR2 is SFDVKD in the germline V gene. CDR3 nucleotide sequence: TGTGCCACCAGTGAACCACGAGCGGGTACGAACACCGGGGAGCTGTTTTTT. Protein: CATSEPRAGTNTGELFF.

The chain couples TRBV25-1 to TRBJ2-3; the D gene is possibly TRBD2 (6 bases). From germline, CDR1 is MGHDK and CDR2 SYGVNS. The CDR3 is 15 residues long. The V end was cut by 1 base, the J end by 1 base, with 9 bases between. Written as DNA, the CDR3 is TGTGCCAGCAGTGAATCGGGAGTCCGCACAGATACGCAGTATTTT. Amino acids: CASSESGVRTDTQYF. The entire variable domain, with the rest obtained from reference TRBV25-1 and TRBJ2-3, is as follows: EADIYQTPRYLVIGTGKKITLECSQTMGHDKMYWYQQDPGMELHLIHYSYGVNSTEKGDLSSESTVSRIRTEHFPLTLESARPSHTSQYLCASSESGVRTDTQYFGPGTRLTVL.